This entry features one TCR beta chain sequence. The germline V gene has CDR1 SGHRS and CDR2 YFSETQ. The junction had 9 bases not matched to a gene; V was cut back by 3 bases and J by 2 bases. The CDR3 is 17 residues long. This sample was taken from a study of blood T cell repertoires in COVID-19. The overall study: PBMCs, B-cell-depleted T cells, or T cells were the source of the cDNA or gDNA that made up the material.

Authors' analysis steps: Nucleated cell counts were estimated from reference gene primer amplification. Repertoires were generated with immunoSEQ multiplex PCR, while TCRdb's copy carries only in-frame clones and drops some. That table gives V, J and clone size, and the DNA gave D and trimming. Here the sample spans 190,000 or so clones, 80% to 90% being singletons. The clonotype comes from a man aged 55 to 70 who had recovered from COVID-19. The gene calls are TRBV5-1 and TRBJ2-2; 8 nucleotides agree with TRBD2. The specimen sequenced was peripheral blood. The CDR3 sequence: CASSSLLSGINTGELFF. Written as DNA, the CDR3 is TGCGCCAGCAGCTCCCTCCTTAGCGGGATTAACACCGGGGAGCTGTTTTTT. The complete variable domain, with remaining parts taken from reference TRBV5-1 and TRBJ2-2, reads KAGVTQTPRYLIKTRGQQVTLSCSPISGHRSVSWYQQTPGQGLQFLFEYFSETQRNKGNFPGRFSGRQFSNSRSEMNVSTLELGDSALYLCASSSLLSGINTGELFFGEGSRLTVL.